Below, 17 T cell receptor beta chains from the same sample are listed, as sequenced in a study of control samples from healthy donors and cancer patients. Sequencing used immunoSEQ multiplex PCR; TCRdb keeps in-frame clones, though not all of them. Of roughly 150,000 clones in the sample, 70% to 90% are singletons; the top ten hold roughly 1.7%. What was sequenced was blood. These receptors were taken from a man between 18 and 29 years old in good health.

The V gene is TRBV29-1, the J gene TRBJ1-1; maybe TRBD1 (6 bases). Looked up from germline, CDR1 is SQVTM and CDR2 is ANQGSEA. Trimming cost V 3 bases and J 10 bases, with 18 bases left between them. The CDR3 contains 13 residues. CDR3 in amino acids: CSVDKAQGFGAFF. The CDR3 DNA reads TGCAGCGTTGATAAGGCACAGGGCTTTGGAGCTTTCTTT.

This clone is a singleton in its sample. The chain links TRBV5-1 to TRBJ2-1; 8 positions agree with TRBD2. The CDR3 covers 15 residues. Germline CDR1 and CDR2: SGHRS and YFSETQ. Trimming at V came to 0 bases and at J to 13 bases, leaving 12 bases not matched to a gene. This CDR3 is CASSLETPSGWTQFF. The CDR3 coding sequence is TGCGCCAGCAGCTTGGAAACCCCTAGCGGGTGGACTCAGTTCTTC. Together with reference TRBV5-1 and TRBJ2-1, the CDR3 gives the full variable domain: KAGVTQTPRYLIKTRGQQVTLSCSPISGHRSVSWYQQTPGQGLQFLFEYFSETQRNKGNFPGRFSGRQFSNSRSEMNVSTLELGDSALYLCASSLETPSGWTQFFGPGTRLTVL.

The V call is TRBV19, the J call TRBJ2-1; D tentatively reads TRBD1 or TRBD2 (5 bases each). Looked up from germline, CDR1 is LNHDA and CDR2 is SQIVND (reference sequence). The length of the CDR3 is 13 residues. The V end lost 6 bases, the J end lost 5 bases, and 11 bases lay between the germline ends. The CDR3 spells CASRRTGHNEQFF. The CDR3 DNA reads as TGTGCCAGTAGACGGACGGGACACAATGAGCAGTTCTTC.

The rearrangement links TRBV4-1 to TRBJ2-3; 7 positions match TRBD1. CDR1 MGHRA and CDR2 YSYEKL come from the germline V gene. CDR3 size: 17 residues. Losses at the gene ends were 0 bases for V and 2 bases for J; bases not matched to a gene: 8. The CDR3 nucleotides read TGCGCCAGCAGCCAAGATTTTGGCAGGGGGATCACAGATACGCAGTATTTT. Translated: CASSQDFGRGITDTQYF.

The gene calls are TRBV4-3 and TRBJ1-2; no definite D call. In germline, CDR1 is LGHNA, CDR2 YSLEER. V lost 0 bases and J 2 bases, leaving 7 bases between the germline ends. The CDR3 loop spans 14 amino acids. The CDR3 nucleotides read TGCGCCAGCAGCCAAGATGTTCGGAACTATGGCTACACCTTC. Translated, it gives CASSQDVRNYGYTF.

The chain couples TRBV5-4 to TRBJ2-3; 10 bases are a match to TRBD2. This CDR3 has 15 amino acids. Germline values: CDR1 SGHNT, CDR2 YYREEE (reference sequence). The V segment lost 4 bases and the J segment 3 bases; nucleotides outside the gene matches: 5. CDR3 bases: TGTGCCAGCAGCGCTGGACTAGCGGCTACAGATACGCAGTATTTT. It encodes CASSAGLAATDTQYF.

The chain joins TRBV19 to TRBJ2-1; 11 positions match TRBD2. Germline loops: CDR1 LNHDA, CDR2 SQIVND (reference sequence). The CDR3 consists of 17 residues. Trimming took 6 bases from V and 2 from J; bases not matched to a gene: 9. The CDR3 sequence is CASSRLAGLLTYNEQFF. Here the CDR3 DNA reads TGTGCCAGTAGCCGACTAGCGGGGTTACTCACCTACAATGAGCAGTTCTTC.

V and J are TRBV5-1 and TRBJ2-5; maybe TRBD2 (5 bases). V lost 0 bases and J lost 5, with 11 bases in between. The CDR3 is made up of 14 amino acids. The germline V gene encodes CDR1 SGHRS and CDR2 YFSETQ. As DNA, the CDR3 is TGCGCCAGCAGCTTGGCGACTACTGGTGAGACCCAGTACTTC. This translates into CASSLATTGETQYF.

The V gene is TRBV9, the J gene TRBJ2-5, with TRBD2 identical over 8 bases. The CDR3 spans 15 residues. Germline CDR1 is SGDLS and CDR2 is YYNGEE. Trimming removed 2 bases from V and 3 bases from J; junction bases left unmatched: 6. In DNA form, the CDR3 reads TGTGCCAGCAGCGTCGGTATAGCGGGGAAAGAGACCCAGTACTTC. This sequence encodes CASSVGIAGKETQYF.

A few counts support this clone. The genes are TRBV14 and TRBJ2-2; 7 positions match TRBD2. Germline trimming cut 6 bases from V and 0 bases from J; bases unmatched to any gene: 4. Germline CDR1 is SGHDN and CDR2 is FVKESK. The CDR3 sequence is 15 residues long. The CDR3, as DNA: TGTGCCAGCAGGCGCGGGGGAGCGAACACCGGGGAGCTGTTTTTT. Amino acid sequence: CASRRGGANTGELFF. The complete variable domain, with remaining parts taken from reference TRBV14 and TRBJ2-2, reads EAGVTQFPSHSVIEKGQTVTLRCDPISGHDNLYWYRRVMGKEIKFLLHFVKESKQDESGMPNNRFLAERTGGTYSTLKVQPAELEDSGVYFCASRRGGANTGELFFGEGSRLTVL.

V usage is TRBV7-6 and J usage is TRBJ2-1, with D possibly being TRBD1 (6 bases). V was pared by 0 bases and J by 4 bases, with 13 bases between. Per germline, CDR1 SGHVS and CDR2 FNYEAQ. This CDR3 has 16 residues. In nucleotides, the CDR3 is TGTGCCAGCAGCTTAGCGGCAGGGGTCCTTTACAATGAGCAGTTCTTC. Protein sequence: CASSLAAGVLYNEQFF.

J is TRBJ1-2 and V is TRBV6-5; D is uncertain. Germline CDR1 and CDR2: MNHEY and SVGAGI. Trimming took off 6 bases at V and 3 bases at J, with 14 bases between the two ends. There are 14 residues in the CDR3. The CDR3 loop reads CASSLTGEDYGYTF. CDR3 bases: TGTGCCAGCAGCCTGACCGGGGAAGACTATGGCTACACCTTC.

The chain is built from TRBV4-3 and TRBJ1-6; D unresolved. The CDR3 runs 15 residues. Trimming stripped 3 bases from V and 10 bases from J, with 16 bases between. Germline V gene sequence: CDR1 LGHNA, CDR2 YSLEER. CDR3 bases: TGCGCCAGCAGCCACCTACCCGGGAGAGAGTCACCCCTCCACTTT. This translates into CASSHLPGRESPLHF.

The rearrangement uses TRBV27 and TRBJ1-5, with D uncertain. V lost 8 bases to trimming and J lost 6 bases, with 17 bases between them. From germline, CDR1 is MNHEY and CDR2 SMNVEV (reference sequence). This CDR3 is 14 amino acids long. CDR3 protein: CASRIERGFQPQHF. Here the CDR3 DNA reads TGTGCCAGCCGCATAGAGCGGGGTTTTCAGCCCCAGCATTTT.

This chain joins TRBV3-1 (or the pseudogene TRBV3-2) and TRBJ1-2; D call uncertain. The ends were cut back, 3 bases at V and 0 bases at J, with 11 bases in the middle. The CDR3 totals 15 residues. Looked up from germline, CDR1 is LGHDT and CDR2 is YNNKEL (reference sequence). CDR3 residues: CASSQGQRANYGYTF. CDR3 DNA: TGTGCCAGCAGCCAGGGCCAGAGAGCTAACTATGGCTACACCTTC.

This clone was observed a single time. The CDR3: CASIRARQGGYTF. CDR3 sequence (DNA): TGTGCCAGCATACGCGCCAGGCAAGGGGGCTACACCTTC. The chain couples TRBV28 to TRBJ1-2; D gene ambiguous. This CDR3 is built from 13 residues. With 7 bases removed from V and 8 bases from J, the gap between germline ends came to 17 bases. Germline V lookup: CDR1 MDHEN, CDR2 SYDVKM.

The gene calls are TRBV3-1 (or the pseudogene TRBV3-2) and TRBJ2-1, with D unclear. This CDR3 is 13 amino acids long. V gave up 0 bases and J gave up 7 bases, with 7 bases separating them. Germline V lookup: CDR1 LGHDT, CDR2 YNNKEL (reference sequence). CDR3 loop: CASSQDRWNEQFF. CDR3 DNA sequence: TGTGCCAGCAGCCAAGATCGGTGGAATGAGCAGTTCTTC.